The 9 T cell receptor beta chains listed next were all sequenced from one sample in a study of blood T cell repertoires in COVID-19 (dated by TCRdb to about 2020). The receptor library was made with the immunoSEQ multiplex PCR assay. Entries here come from immuneACCESS through TCRdb and include only in-frame sequences with V and J called. Some clones fail to appear in such tables; in the studies checked, an unresolved V gene covers under half of the shortfall, and the cause of the remainder is unknown. This sample comprises more than 150,000 clones, roughly four fifths of them detected only once. The ten most abundant clones make up about 10% of the sample. Sequencing was done on a sample of PBMCs or T cells enriched from blood (not recorded which). Receptors were obtained from a man aged 35-49 years who had recovered from COVID-19.

The rearrangement joins TRBV28 to TRBJ1-5; no definite D call. The CDR3 consists of 15 residues. CDR1 and CDR2 (germline): MDHEN, SYDVKM. With 3 bases removed from V and 7 bases from J, the gap between germline ends came to 16 bases. The CDR3 sequence is CASSFWAQREQPQHF. CDR3 nucleotides: TGTGCCAGCAGTTTTTGGGCCCAGCGGGAGCAGCCCCAGCATTTT.

This sequence joins TRBV11-2 and TRBJ2-4, with 7 bases fitting TRBD2. The CDR3 runs 15 residues. The V gene's germline CDR1 is SGHAT and CDR2 FQNNGV. Unmatched junction bases numbered 9, after V lost 4 bases and J lost 6 bases. CDR3 bases: TGTGCCAGCAGCTCCCGTGGGGCGGGAGTAAACATTCAGTACTTC. As protein: CASSSRGAGVNIQYF.

The rearrangement links TRBV5-5 to TRBJ1-2, with 8 bases aligning to TRBD1. Losses at the gene ends were 2 bases for V and 9 bases for J; bases not matched to a gene: 18. Germline V gene sequence: CDR1 SGHKS, CDR2 YYEKEE (reference sequence). The CDR3 totals 17 residues. CDR3 nucleotides: TGTGCCAGCAGCTTAGAGTGGACAGGGCAACTTTCGTCGAGCTACACCTTC. Translation gives CASSLEWTGQLSSSYTF.

The chain joins TRBV2 to TRBJ1-4; 8 bases agree with TRBD1. Unmatched junction bases numbered 4, after V lost 6 bases and J lost 7 bases. The CDR3 has 13 residues. Germline V gene data show CDR1 as SNHLY and CDR2 as FYNNEI. DNA for the CDR3: TGTGCCAGCAGCAGGGGGCTCGTTGAAAAACTGTTTTTT. Residues: CASSRGLVEKLFF.

This sequence joins TRBV19 and TRBJ1-2; 8 nucleotides align to TRBD1. V shed 6 bases and J 4 bases; nucleotides not matched to a gene: 7. The CDR3 contains 14 residues. Germline loops: CDR1 LNHDA, CDR2 SQIVND (reference sequence). CDR3 DNA: TGTGCCAGTAGGTCGGACAGGGCTGGCTATGGCTACACCTTC. Encoded protein: CASRSDRAGYGYTF.

The V call is TRBV24-1, the J call TRBJ1-2; 7 bases fit TRBD1. This CDR3 is built from 14 residues. Germline V gene lookup returns CDR1 KGHDR and CDR2 SFDVKD. The junction had 9 bases not matched to a gene; V was cut back by 5 bases and J by 7 bases. The CDR3 coding sequence is TGTGCCACCAGTGGGGGGACAGCCCTGGGTGGCTACACCTTC. Its translation is CATSGGTALGGYTF.

This sequence joins TRBV29-1 and TRBJ2-3, with 11 positions matching TRBD2. The germline CDR1 and CDR2 sequences are SQVTM and ANQGSEA. CDR3 length: 15 residues. V trimming: 6 bases; J trimming: 3 bases; junction bases outside the gene matches: 8. The CDR3 sequence: CSVAPASGRTDTQYF. The CDR3 coding sequence is TGCAGCGTGGCACCGGCTAGCGGGAGGACAGATACGCAGTATTTT.

This clone appeared a few times. The genes are TRBV10-3 and TRBJ1-1; D gene uncertain. Germline V gene sequence: CDR1 ENHRY, CDR2 SYGVKD. Deletions cut 6 bases from V and 1 base from J, with 9 bases between. CDR3 size: 13 residues. The CDR3 nucleotides read TGTGCCATCAGCAACGTAGCGAACACTGAAGCTTTCTTT. This translates into CAISNVANTEAFF.

This rearrangement joins TRBV7-9 to TRBJ1-1; TRBD1 matches 9 bases. The CDR3 totals 16 residues. Germline V gene sequence: CDR1 SEHNR, CDR2 FQNEAQ (reference sequence). V trimming: 5 bases; J trimming: 0 bases; junction bases outside the gene matches: 7. In nucleotides, the CDR3 is TGTGCCAGCAGCCCCCGGGGGACAGGGATGAACACTGAAGCTTTCTTT. It is translated as CASSPRGTGMNTEAFF.